This is a list of T cell receptor beta chains from one sample in a study of metastatic and nonmetastatic thyroid tumors. MiXCR reprocessed the PCR reads for TCRdb. The data contain 60,000 or so clones, approximately 4.1% of them seen just once; the ten biggest clones take up about 20%. The sample taken for sequencing was blood. These receptors all come from a female donor with papillary thyroid cancer or a benign thyroid nodule (not recorded which). Some clones in this sample may be carry-over from other donors' samples. Each CDR3 is given with its conserved first and last residue. The order of the fields is V gene, clone size, CDR3 protein. Not all rows give a size; the values are once, few, many and, for expanded clones, a class.

>TRBV7-3|-
CASSISGSDTQYF
>TRBV6-2/TRBV6-3|few
CASSYSGGTTYEQYF
>TRBV4-1|-
CASSQGTIVGLGSYNEQFF
>TRBV6-1|-
CASSERGNPSYGYTF
>TRBV12-5|many
CASGLAWGIQGTNVLTF
>TRBV11-2|many
CASSLVSGGDSPLHF
>TRBV2|many
CASSARRGPFEQYF
>TRBV29-1|few
CSPEVCLAGAFCYEQYF
>TRBV6-1|-
CASSQLLYGYTF
>TRBV5-4|-
CASSLGGRGETQYF
>TRBV19|medium-sized
CASSTLGQDHQPQHF
>TRBV5-1|many
CASSLVLAGEGELFF
>TRBV11-2|many
CASSRQLSRNTIYF
>TRBV24-1|few
CATSDFTIGTNVGTDTQYF
>TRBV30|few
CAWKLPGVNIYTF
>TRBV7-3|many
CASSLTGGGKTQYF
>TRBV2|many
CASRGLAGSEGYEQYF
>TRBV10-3|many
CAISEPGNSNSPLHF
>TRBV11-2|many
CASSLDRRRNEQFF
>TRBV6-1|many
CASMDRATDTQYF
>TRBV24-1|few
CATSPGVSGYTF
>TRBV5-1|many
CASSPRRGWNEQFF
>TRBV6-1|-
CASSEGTGLISYGYTF
>TRBV7-6|many
CASSLMRTDTQYF
>TRBV28|few
CVSSLGQNNQPQHF
>TRBV5-1|many
CASSTGLAGANEQFF
>TRBV5-6|many
CASSRAGSAYEQYF
>TRBV7-9|many
CASSLMSNQPQHF
>TRBV18|many
CASSPDQYQPQHF
>TRBV20-1|many
CSASGGLYSNQPQHF
>TRBV5-1|few
CASRLPGTGVRGTQYF
>TRBV12-3/TRBV12-4|-
CASSLDRPGLLDSYNEQLF
>TRBV6-2/TRBV6-3|many
CASRRGVKQGEQYF
>TRBV20-1|few
CSAGTRGSYNEQFF
>TRBV11-2|many
CASSLGVTSGLNEQFF
>TRBV20-1|many
CSARVGTINQPQHF
>TRBV20-1|many
CSASGGWDQPQHF
>TRBV20-1|many
CSAREGGRAGGGETQYF
>TRBV6-1|few
CASSSAQGAQGYTF
>TRBV7-2|many
CASSFRPSGANVLTF
>TRBV19|many
CASTVGPSGNTIYF
>TRBV19|many
CASSRRTGGSYNSPLHF
>TRBV28|many
CASSLWGKGGGSDSPLHF
>TRBV5-1|many
CASSLERGGLHNEQFF
>TRBV5-1|many
CASSTAPPQGTTQETQYF
>TRBV11-3|-
CASSLEAGWSHTGELFF
>TRBV20-1|many
CSASDLLATQNTEAFF
>TRBV18|many
CASSPETGWETQYF
>TRBV18|many
CASSPQTSGSYNEQFF
>TRBV28|many
CASSLSVTSGYEQYF